The rows below give T cell receptor beta chains drawn from one sample of a study of T cells in Graves' hyperthyroidism and ophthalmopathy. From the multiplex PCR reads, TCRdb called clonotypes with MiXCR, one entry per CDR3 protein. Of around 600,000 distinct CDR3 sequences in the sample, around 13% were seen once. Input material: blood. Receptor source: a woman between 50 and 59 years old with Graves' ophthalmopathy. CDR3s include the opening cysteine and the closing phenylalanine or tryptophan.

TRBV3-1 CASSQAASAFF
TRBV29-1 CSVEEVGALYNEQFF
TRBV28 CASSPLDRVGETQYF
TRBV20-1 CSARDQGAGEKLFF
TRBV12-5 CASGPRIITDTQYF
TRBV16 CASSQNRAGNEQYF
TRBV28 CASSLWDSNSNQPQHF
TRBV5-1 CASSLGLAGAVADTQYF
TRBV12-3/TRBV12-4 CASSTSGLAFETQYF
TRBV7-2 CASSLELALRGMNTEAFF
TRBV7-3 CASSFTGGVSTDTQYF
TRBV2 CASSPSLGARNTEAFF
TRBV27 CASSLTGLAEGTDTQYF
TRBV27 CASSRDRSPNQPQHF
TRBV6-5 CASSYISGELFF
TRBV18 CASSPASGNEQFF
TRBV6-1 CASSLRGRNGELFF
TRBV27 CASSPGTGFNSPLHF
TRBV9 CASSPDLGTTEAFF
TRBV6-6 CASSYEQRNTGELFF
TRBV30 CAWTEVKETQYF
TRBV9 CASGPGPLSWDTQYF
TRBV11-1 CASSLGPGKETQYF
TRBV9 CASSGLSGELFF
TRBV20-1 CSARVLGQNNSPLHF
TRBV7-8 CASSLEVPTQFF
TRBV28 CASSLLPQGTNYGYTF
TRBV6-2/TRBV6-3 CASSLITGTSGVQFF
TRBV10-3 CAIKGQGAYGYTF
TRBV20-1 CSASRTSTDTQYF
TRBV24-1 CATSARGLYTGELFF
TRBV29-1 CSVAQRNSYEQYF
TRBV7-9 CASSLSGTAYEQYF
TRBV11-2 CASSGGTEAFF
TRBV12-3/TRBV12-4 CASSFEVRGGFPSFGANVLTF
TRBV29-1 CSVRQELAKNIQYF
TRBV29-1 CSVRNRNTEAFF
TRBV19 CASSPRLSTNEKLFF
TRBV6-1 CASSEWGQGTEQYF
TRBV5-1 CASRDPRGGDTDTQYF
TRBV20-1 CSALTRGAGANVLTF
TRBV5-1 CASSLDGGAMNEKLFF
TRBV7-3 CASSSNHRGLTDTQYF
TRBV5-1 CASRELNTEAFF
TRBV12-3/TRBV12-4 CASSLALAGSTLNEQFF
TRBV12-3/TRBV12-4 CASSLRGRDSNQPQHF
TRBV24-1 CATSEESSHSGANVLTF
TRBV20-1 CSATGTGGNEQYF